The 4 T cell receptor beta chains below all came from one sample that was sequenced in a study of blood T cell repertoires in COVID-19. Profiled with immunoSEQ multiplex PCR; TCRdb holds only in-frame clones, not every one. The sample contains roughly 270,000 clones, roughly 85% of which appear only once. The sample was PBMCs or T cells enriched from blood (not recorded which). All receptors derive from a man aged 40-49 years who had been exposed to COVID-19.

The chain couples TRBV10-1 to TRBJ2-5; TRBD2 might be the D (5 bases). Germline CDR1 and CDR2: WNHNN and SYGVQD (reference sequence). The CDR3 spans 14 residues. Trimming stripped 3 bases from V and 6 bases from J, with 14 bases between. The CDR3 region is CASSDGSAGKTQYF. Here the CDR3 DNA reads TGCGCCAGCAGTGACGGGTCCGCGGGTAAGACCCAGTACTTC.

This sequence joins TRBV11-3 and TRBJ1-3; D unresolved. Looked up from germline, CDR1 is SGHNT and CDR2 is YENEEA. This CDR3 is built from 16 residues. Trimming took 1 base from V and 0 from J, leaving 10 bases between them. CDR3 nucleotide sequence: TGTGCCAGCAGCTTAGTCGGCCGGAGCTCTGGAAACACCATATATTTT. It encodes CASSLVGRSSGNTIYF.

The J gene is TRBJ1-6, the V gene TRBV30; D is uncertain. With 3 bases removed from V and 5 bases from J, the gap between germline ends came to 8 bases. Germline assignment: CDR1 GTSNPN and CDR2 SVGIG (reference sequence). The length of the CDR3 is 13 residues. CDR3 protein: CAWSMEHNSPLHF. In nucleotides, the CDR3 is TGTGCCTGGAGCATGGAGCATAATTCACCCCTCCACTTT.

In this sample, this clone turned up a few times. The chain links TRBV11-3 to TRBJ1-1; 8 bases match TRBD1. After removal of 5 bases from V and 1 base from J, the junction contained 9 bases not matched to a gene. This CDR3 spans 16 amino acids. Germline values: CDR1 SGHNT, CDR2 YENEEA. DNA for the CDR3: TGTGCCAGCAGCCAGCGGACAGGGTCAAAGAACACTGAAGCTTTCTTT. Amino acid sequence: CASSQRTGSKNTEAFF.